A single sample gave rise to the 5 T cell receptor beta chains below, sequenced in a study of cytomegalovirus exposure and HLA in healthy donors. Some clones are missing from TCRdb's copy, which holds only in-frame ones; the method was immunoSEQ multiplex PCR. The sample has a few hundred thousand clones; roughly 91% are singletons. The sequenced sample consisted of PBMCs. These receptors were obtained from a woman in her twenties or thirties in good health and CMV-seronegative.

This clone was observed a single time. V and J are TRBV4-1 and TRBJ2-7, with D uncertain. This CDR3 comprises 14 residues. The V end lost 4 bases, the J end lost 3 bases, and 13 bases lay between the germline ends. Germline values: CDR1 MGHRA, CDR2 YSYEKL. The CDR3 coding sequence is TGCGCCAGCAGCCCCGAACTGTCCGGCTACGAGCAGTACTTC. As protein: CASSPELSGYEQYF.

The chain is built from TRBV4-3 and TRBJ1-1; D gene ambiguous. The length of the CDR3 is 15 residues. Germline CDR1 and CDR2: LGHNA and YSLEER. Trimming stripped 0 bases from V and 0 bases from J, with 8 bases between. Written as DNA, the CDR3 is TGCGCCAGCAGCCAAGAGATTGGGATGAACACTGAAGCTTTCTTT. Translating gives CASSQEIGMNTEAFF.

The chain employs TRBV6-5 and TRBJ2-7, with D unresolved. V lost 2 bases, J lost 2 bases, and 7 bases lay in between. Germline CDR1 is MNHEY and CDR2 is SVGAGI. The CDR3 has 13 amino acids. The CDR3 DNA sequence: TGTGCCAGCAGTTACACACCAGCCTACGAGCAGTACTTC. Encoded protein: CASSYTPAYEQYF.

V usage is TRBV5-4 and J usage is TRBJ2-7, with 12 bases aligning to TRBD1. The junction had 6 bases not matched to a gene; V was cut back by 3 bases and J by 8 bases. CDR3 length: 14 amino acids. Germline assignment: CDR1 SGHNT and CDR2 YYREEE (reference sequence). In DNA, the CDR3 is TGTGCCAGCAGCTCACCGGGACAGGGGGCAAAGCAGTACTTC. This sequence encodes CASSSPGQGAKQYF.

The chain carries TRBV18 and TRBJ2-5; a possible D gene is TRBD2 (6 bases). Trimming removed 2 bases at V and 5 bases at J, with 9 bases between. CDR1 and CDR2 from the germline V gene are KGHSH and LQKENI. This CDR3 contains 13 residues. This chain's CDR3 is CASSPGLAETQYF. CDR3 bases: TGTGCCAGCTCACCAGGGCTAGCGGAGACCCAGTACTTC. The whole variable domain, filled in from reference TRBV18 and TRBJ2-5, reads NAGVMQNPRHLVRRRGQEARLRCSPMKGHSHVYWYRQLPEEGLKFMVYLQKENIIDESGMPKERFSAEFPKEGPSILRIQQVVRGDSAAYFCASSPGLAETQYFGPGTRLLVL.